One sample yielded the 29 T cell receptor beta chains listed below, sequenced in a study of blood T cell repertoires in COVID-19. Some clones are missing from TCRdb's copy, which holds only in-frame ones; the method was immunoSEQ multiplex PCR. Of about 100,000 clones in the sample, approximately 82% were seen once. Sequences were obtained from peripheral blood. All receptors derive from a woman aged 70-85 years with acute or convalescent COVID-19.

The V gene is TRBV9, the J gene TRBJ2-1, with TRBD1 matching over 8 bases. CDR3 size: 16 residues. In germline, CDR1 is SGDLS, CDR2 YYNGEE. V lost 4 bases to trimming and J lost 10 bases; unmatched junction nucleotides: 16. The CDR3 loop is CASSFPGQGALGEQFF. CDR3 nucleotides: TGTGCCAGCAGCTTCCCGGGGCAGGGGGCTCTCGGGGAGCAGTTCTTC. The full variable domain, with the rest looked up from reference TRBV9 and TRBJ2-1, is DSGVTQTPKHLITATGQRVTLRCSPRSGDLSVYWYQQSLDQGLQFLIQYYNGEERAKGNILERFSAQQFPDLHSELNLSSLELGDSALYFCASSFPGQGALGEQFFGPGTRLTVL.

The rearrangement uses TRBV14 and TRBJ2-3; 9 nucleotides align to TRBD1. The ends lost 1 base at V and 6 bases at J; junction bases unmatched: 11. The CDR3 length is 17 residues. CDR1 is SGHDN and CDR2 is FVKESK in the germline V gene. The CDR3 sequence is CASSQARDRDRPDTQYF. The CDR3 DNA reads as TGTGCCAGCAGCCAAGCCCGGGACAGGGACCGTCCTGATACGCAGTATTTT. Using reference TRBV14 and TRBJ2-3 for the parts outside the CDR3, the full variable domain is EAGVTQFPSHSVIEKGQTVTLRCDPISGHDNLYWYRRVMGKEIKFLLHFVKESKQDESGMPNNRFLAERTGGTYSTLKVQPAELEDSGVYFCASSQARDRDRPDTQYFGPGTRLTVL.

The rearrangement joins TRBV27 to TRBJ1-6; no clear D gene. This CDR3 has 15 amino acids. Per the germline V gene, CDR1 is MNHEY and CDR2 is SMNVEV (reference sequence). V lost 4 bases and J lost 0, with 7 bases in between. The CDR3 is CASSSTFSYNSPLHF. The CDR3 region has the DNA TGTGCCAGCAGTTCGACATTCTCCTATAATTCACCCCTCCACTTT.

The V call is TRBV7-2, the J call TRBJ2-2; D may be TRBD1 (5 bases). The CDR3 runs 15 residues. V shed 1 base and J shed 5 bases, with 11 bases lying between them. Germline CDR1 and CDR2: SGHTA and FQGNSA. This chain's CDR3 is CASSLGRTLTGELFF. The CDR3 nucleotides read TGTGCCAGCAGCTTAGGAAGGACACTTACCGGGGAGCTGTTTTTT. The entire variable domain, with the rest obtained from reference TRBV7-2 and TRBJ2-2, is as follows: GAGVSQSPSNKVTEKGKDVELRCDPISGHTALYWYRQSLGQGLEFLIYFQGNSAPDKSGLPSDRFSAERTGGSVSTLTIQRTQQEDSAVYLCASSLGRTLTGELFFGEGSRLTVL.

The genes are TRBV5-1 and TRBJ1-2; the D gene is possibly TRBD1 (6 bases). Trimming shortened V by 3 bases and J by 4 bases, and 10 bases separated the two germline ends. The CDR3 runs to 13 residues. The germline V gene encodes CDR1 SGHRS and CDR2 YFSETQ. CDR3 loop: CASSSGQRYGYTF. CDR3 nucleotides: TGCGCCAGCAGCTCGGGACAACGCTATGGCTACACCTTC. The whole variable domain, remainder taken from reference TRBV5-1 and TRBJ1-2, is KAGVTQTPRYLIKTRGQQVTLSCSPISGHRSVSWYQQTPGQGLQFLFEYFSETQRNKGNFPGRFSGRQFSNSRSEMNVSTLELGDSALYLCASSSGQRYGYTFGSGTRLTVV.

The chain's CDR3 is CASSPVGADNSPLHF. DNA of the CDR3: TGCGCCAGCAGCCCGGTGGGGGCCGATAATTCACCCCTCCACTTT. V and J are TRBV4-1 and TRBJ1-6; possible D gene TRBD1, 6 bases. Germline V lookup: CDR1 MGHRA, CDR2 YSYEKL. Trimming cost V 4 bases and J 5 bases, with 12 bases left between them. The length of the CDR3 is 15 residues.

This chain links TRBV12-3 or TRBV12-4 with TRBJ1-1; TRBD1 agrees at 8 bases. V lost 6 bases, J lost 7 bases, and 4 bases stayed unmatched. The CDR3 loop spans 12 amino acids. DNA for the CDR3: TGTGCCAGCAGCCGTGGACAGGGTGAAGCTTTCTTT. Translation: CASSRGQGEAFF.

J is TRBJ2-1 and V is TRBV7-2; 10 bases line up with TRBD2. The CDR3 is made up of 15 amino acids. J gave up 4 bases and V 5 bases, and 5 bases lay outside the gene matches. Germline V gene data show CDR1 as SGHTA and CDR2 as FQGNSA. The CDR3 bases are TGTGCCAGCAGCCCGACTAGCGGGTCATACAATGAGCAGTTCTTC. Translating it yields CASSPTSGSYNEQFF.

This chain links TRBV5-1 with TRBJ2-1, with 7 bases lining up with TRBD2. The V gene end was trimmed by 0 bases and the J gene end by 7 bases; junction bases not matched to a gene: 7. This CDR3 contains 15 residues. Germline V gene sequence: CDR1 SGHRS, CDR2 YFSETQ. CDR3 amino acids: CASSLAAGELNEQFF. CDR3 DNA sequence: TGCGCCAGCAGCTTGGCCGCGGGGGAATTAAATGAGCAGTTCTTC. The variable domain in full, completed from reference TRBV5-1 and TRBJ2-1, reads KAGVTQTPRYLIKTRGQQVTLSCSPISGHRSVSWYQQTPGQGLQFLFEYFSETQRNKGNFPGRFSGRQFSNSRSEMNVSTLELGDSALYLCASSLAAGELNEQFFGPGTRLTVL.

Regarding this clone: One end of the junction is discordant with germline, which a read error may explain. The genes are TRBV5-1 and TRBJ1-1; 7 nucleotides agree with TRBD1. This CDR3 has 15 amino acids. In germline, CDR1 is SGHRS, CDR2 YFSETQ. The CDR3 protein is CASSFRQGEVPEAFF. CDR3 bases: TGCGCCAGCAGCTTCCGACAGGGAGAGGTACCTGAGGCTTTCTTT. Complete variable domain (other parts from reference TRBV5-1 and TRBJ1-1): KAGVTQTPRYLIKTRGQQVTLSCSPISGHRSVSWYQQTPGQGLQFLFEYFSETQRNKGNFPGRFSGRQFSNSRSEMNVSTLELGDSALYLCASSFRQGEVPEAFFGQGTRLTVV.

The chain has TRBV30 and TRBJ2-5; D perhaps matches TRBD2 (5 bases). The CDR3 covers 12 residues. CDR1 and CDR2 from the germline V gene are GTSNPN and SVGIG (reference sequence). The ends were cut back, 2 bases at V and 7 bases at J, with 11 bases in the middle. CDR3 coding DNA: TGTGCCTGGAGTCTTTCTCGGGGGACCCAGTACTTC. This sequence encodes CAWSLSRGTQYF.

This chain connects TRBV19 to TRBJ1-1; D is perhaps TRBD1 (6 bases). The CDR3 is made up of 11 amino acids. Germline-derived CDR1 and CDR2 are LNHDA and SQIVND (reference sequence). The germline V and J ends were trimmed by 8 bases and 11 bases, with 15 bases remaining between them. The CDR3 spells CASERGLGAFF. The CDR3 region has the DNA TGTGCCAGTGAGCGGGGGCTTGGGGCTTTCTTT.

The chain is built from TRBV28 and TRBJ1-2, with D possibly matching TRBD1 (6 bases). Trimming removed 2 bases from V and 8 bases from J, with 12 bases in between. CDR3 size: 13 residues. CDR1 is MDHEN, CDR2 SYDVKM, per germline. Written as DNA, the CDR3 is TGTGCCAGCAGTTTAGACCCAGGGGTAGGCTACACCTTC. It specifies CASSLDPGVGYTF.

This clone appeared once. The rearrangement uses TRBV10-3 and TRBJ2-1; 7 nucleotides align to TRBD2. The V gene end was trimmed by 4 bases and the J gene end by 7 bases; junction bases not matched to a gene: 1. CDR1 is ENHRY, CDR2 SYGVKD, per germline. CDR3 length equals 12 residues. Here the CDR3 DNA reads TGTGCCATCAGTGGGACTAGTAATGAGCAGTTCTTC. Protein: CAISGTSNEQFF.

This chain uses TRBV7-2 with TRBJ1-3; D ambiguous. CDR3 length equals 16 residues. V was shortened by 3 bases and J by 3 bases, with 15 bases between the two germline ends. CDR1 is SGHTA, CDR2 FQGNSA, per germline. CDR3 nucleotides: TGTGCCAGCAGCTTTAGTCCGGACTTGGGTGGAAACACCATATATTTT. It yields the protein CASSFSPDLGGNTIYF.

As to this clone: This same CDR3 is encoded by further DNA sequences in the sample. This chain uses TRBV12-3 or TRBV12-4 with TRBJ1-1, with a weak D call TRBD1 (6 bases). Between the trimmed V and J ends, which lost 6 bases and 1 base, there was a span of 9 bases. This CDR3 has 13 residues. Here the CDR3 reads CASSLQGNTEAFF. Written as DNA, the CDR3 is TGTGCCAGCAGCTTACAGGGGAACACTGAAGCTTTCTTT.

In this sample, this clone turned up once. The chain recombines TRBV4-1 with TRBJ2-7; unclear D gene. With 1 base removed from V and 3 bases from J, the gap between germline ends came to 7 bases. The germline gives CDR1 MGHRA, CDR2 YSYEKL. The CDR3 loop spans 13 amino acids. This CDR3 reads CASSQAAGYEQYF. The CDR3 DNA reads as TGCGCCAGCAGCCAAGCGGCAGGCTACGAGCAGTACTTC.

The rearrangement uses TRBV28 and TRBJ1-2; D possibly corresponds to TRBD1 (5 bases). Germline V lookup: CDR1 MDHEN, CDR2 SYDVKM. V lost 8 bases and J 6 bases, leaving 22 bases between the germline ends. The CDR3 sequence is 15 residues long. The chain's CDR3 is CASRAGRRNVNGYTF. The CDR3 DNA sequence: TGTGCCAGCCGTGCGGGGCGCCGGAATGTGAATGGCTACACCTTC.

V usage is TRBV25-1 and J usage is TRBJ1-2, with TRBD1 as a possible D gene (6 bases). This CDR3 is 15 amino acids long. Germline CDR1 and CDR2: MGHDK and SYGVNS. V gave up 1 base and J gave up 3 bases, with 12 bases separating them. The CDR3 loop reads CASSESGGADYGYTF. CDR3 nucleotides: TGTGCCAGCAGTGAATCGGGGGGCGCGGACTATGGCTACACCTTC.

This clone showed up just a few times. The chain joins TRBV14 to TRBJ1-4; D remains unclear. The V and J ends lost 0 bases and 2 bases respectively, with 10 bases between them. The germline V gene encodes CDR1 SGHDN and CDR2 FVKESK. CDR3 length: 16 amino acids. This CDR3 is CASSQDWASTNEKLFF. CDR3 coding DNA: TGTGCCAGCAGCCAAGATTGGGCATCTACTAATGAAAAACTGTTTTTT.

The chain has TRBV18 and TRBJ1-6; D call uncertain. Trimming took 3 bases from V and 7 from J, leaving 13 bases between them. Germline V gene sequence: CDR1 KGHSH, CDR2 LQKENI. The CDR3 spans 15 residues. The CDR3 is CASSPLQQLNSPLHF. The CDR3 nucleotides read TGTGCCAGCTCACCTTTGCAACAGCTAAATTCACCCCTCCACTTT.

The chain employs TRBV24-1 and TRBJ2-1; D remains unclear. V shed 0 bases and J shed 2 bases, with 10 bases lying between them. There are 16 residues in the CDR3. Germline values: CDR1 KGHDR, CDR2 SFDVKD. DNA of the CDR3: TGTGCCACCAGTGATTTGCATGCGGAGACCTACAATGAGCAGTTCTTC. It codes for CATSDLHAETYNEQFF.

The chain recombines TRBV11-1 with TRBJ2-7, with 9 bases fitting TRBD1. Trimming removed 1 base from V and 4 bases from J; junction bases left unmatched: 5. The CDR3 has 15 amino acids. Germline-derived CDR1 and CDR2 are SGHAT and FQDESV (reference sequence). CDR3 loop: CASSLEGQGRYEQYF. CDR3 in DNA: TGTGCCAGCAGCTTAGAGGGACAGGGCAGGTACGAGCAGTACTTC.

The CDR3 region has the DNA TGTGCCAGCAGCCAAGGGACAGGGAGCGAGACCCAGTACTTC. Translated, it gives CASSQGTGSETQYF. The rearrangement uses TRBV3-1 (or the pseudogene TRBV3-2) and TRBJ2-5; 8 bases align to TRBD1. This CDR3 region has 14 residues. CDR1 and CDR2 from the germline V gene are LGHDT and YNNKEL (reference sequence). The ends lost 1 base at V and 5 bases at J; junction bases unmatched: 3.

A few counts support this clone. V usage is TRBV5-5 and J usage is TRBJ1-2, with D possibly TRBD1 on 5 matching bases. From germline, CDR1 is SGHKS and CDR2 YYEKEE (reference sequence). Trimming took off 4 bases at V and 6 bases at J, with 16 bases between the two ends. This CDR3 has 14 amino acids. DNA of the CDR3: TGTGCCAGCAGCCAAGTGGGGGAGGCCAATGGCTACACCTTC. Translation: CASSQVGEANGYTF.

V gene TRBV29-1 combines with J gene TRBJ2-3, with 10 bases lining up with TRBD2. The trim removed 6 bases at V and 2 bases at J, leaving 5 bases unmatched. There are 14 residues in the CDR3. Germline V lookup: CDR1 SQVTM, CDR2 ANQGSEA. For the CDR3, the DNA is TGCAGCGTATACACTAGCGGGGCCACAGATACGCAGTATTTT. Translated, it gives CSVYTSGATDTQYF.

J is TRBJ2-7 and V is TRBV19, with 10 bases aligning to TRBD2. Germline V gene sequence: CDR1 LNHDA, CDR2 SQIVND (reference sequence). V was clipped by 8 bases and J by 6 bases; unmatched bases: 10. The CDR3 covers 14 residues. As DNA, the CDR3 is TGTGCCAGTTCCTCCCTAGCGGGAGCCGGCGAGCAGTACTTC. Translated, it gives CASSSLAGAGEQYF.

This clone was counted between two and nine times. The gene calls are TRBV19 and TRBJ2-7; the match to TRBD2 covers 7 bases. V dropped 8 bases and J dropped 5; count of bases not matched to a gene: 15. The CDR3 covers 15 residues. The V gene's germline CDR1 is LNHDA and CDR2 SQIVND (reference sequence). In DNA form, the CDR3 reads TGTGCCAGTGGTTTCTTGGGCGGGAGCTCTGACGAGCAGTACTTC. It encodes CASGFLGGSSDEQYF.

This chain joins TRBV7-2 and TRBJ1-6, with 7 bases matching TRBD1. V lost 5 bases to trimming and J lost 10 bases; unmatched junction nucleotides: 11. Germline V gives CDR1 SGHTA, CDR2 FQGNSA. CDR3 length: 15 amino acids. In DNA, the CDR3 is TGTGCCAGCAGCGTACAGACAGGGATCGGATCACCCCTCCACTTT. Amino acids: CASSVQTGIGSPLHF.